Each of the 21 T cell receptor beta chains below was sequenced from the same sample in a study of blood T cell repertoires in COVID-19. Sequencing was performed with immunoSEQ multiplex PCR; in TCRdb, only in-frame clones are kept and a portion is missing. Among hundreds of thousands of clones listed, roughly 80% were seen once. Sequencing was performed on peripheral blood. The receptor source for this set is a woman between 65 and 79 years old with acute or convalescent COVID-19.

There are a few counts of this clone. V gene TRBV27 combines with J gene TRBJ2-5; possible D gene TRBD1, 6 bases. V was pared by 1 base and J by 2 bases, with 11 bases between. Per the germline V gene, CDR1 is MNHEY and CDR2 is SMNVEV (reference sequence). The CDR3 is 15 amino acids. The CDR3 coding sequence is TGTGCCAGCAGTTTATATCCGGACAGACAAGAGACCCAGTACTTC. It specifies CASSLYPDRQETQYF.

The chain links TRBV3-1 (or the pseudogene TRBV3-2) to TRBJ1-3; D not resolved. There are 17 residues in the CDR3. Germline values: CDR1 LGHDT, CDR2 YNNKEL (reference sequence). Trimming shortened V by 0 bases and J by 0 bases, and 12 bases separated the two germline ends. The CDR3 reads CASSQDVRLSSGNTIYF. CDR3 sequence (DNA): TGTGCCAGCAGCCAAGACGTCAGACTGAGCTCTGGAAACACCATATATTTT.

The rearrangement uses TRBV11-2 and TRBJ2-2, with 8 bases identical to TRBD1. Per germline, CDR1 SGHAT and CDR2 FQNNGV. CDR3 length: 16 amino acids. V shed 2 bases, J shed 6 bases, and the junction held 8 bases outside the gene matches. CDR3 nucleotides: TGTGCCAGCAGCTTATGGCAGGGGGCCATGGCCGGGGAGCTGTTTTTT. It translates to CASSLWQGAMAGELFF. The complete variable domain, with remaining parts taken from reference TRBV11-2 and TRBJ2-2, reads EAGVAQSPRYKIIEKRQSVAFWCNPISGHATLYWYQQILGQGPKLLIQFQNNGVVDDSQLPKDRFSAERLKGVDSTLKIQPAKLEDSAVYLCASSLWQGAMAGELFFGEGSRLTVL.

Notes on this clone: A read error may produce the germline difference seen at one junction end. CDR3 in amino acids: CASSLARNTEAFF. For the CDR3, the DNA is TGTGCTAGCAGCTTAGCGCGGAACACTGAAGCTTTCTTT. V and J are TRBV7-7 and TRBJ1-1, with D unclear. The CDR3 totals 13 residues. The germline V gene encodes CDR1 SSHAT and CDR2 FNYEAQ (reference sequence).

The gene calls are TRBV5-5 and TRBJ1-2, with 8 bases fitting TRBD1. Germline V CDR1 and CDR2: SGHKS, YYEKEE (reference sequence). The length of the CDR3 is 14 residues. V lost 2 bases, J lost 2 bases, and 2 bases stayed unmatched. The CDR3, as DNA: TGTGCCAGCAGCTTTCCAGGGGGCAACTATGGCTACACCTTC. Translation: CASSFPGGNYGYTF.

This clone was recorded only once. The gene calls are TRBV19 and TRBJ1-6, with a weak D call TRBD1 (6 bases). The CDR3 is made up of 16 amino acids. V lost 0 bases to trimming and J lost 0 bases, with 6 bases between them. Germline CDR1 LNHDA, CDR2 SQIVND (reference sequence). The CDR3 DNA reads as TGTGCCAGTAGTATAGACAGGGGCTCCTATAATTCACCCCTCCACTTT. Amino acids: CASSIDRGSYNSPLHF.

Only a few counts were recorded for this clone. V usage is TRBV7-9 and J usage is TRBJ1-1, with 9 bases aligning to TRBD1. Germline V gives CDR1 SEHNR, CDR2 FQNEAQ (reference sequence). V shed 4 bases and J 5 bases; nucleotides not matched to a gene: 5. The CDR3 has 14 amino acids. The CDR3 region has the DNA TGTGCCAGCAGCTCCATGACAGGGGGAACTGAAGCTTTCTTT. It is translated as CASSSMTGGTEAFF.

In DNA form, the CDR3 reads TGTGCCAGCTCACCGCCGGGGGGGTCGAGAACTGAAGCTTTCTTT. Translating gives CASSPPGGSRTEAFF. The chain is built from TRBV18 and TRBJ1-1, with a weak D call TRBD1 (5 bases). The CDR3 loop spans 15 amino acids. Germline lookup yields CDR1 KGHSH and CDR2 LQKENI. V was shortened by 3 bases and J by 5 bases, with 16 bases between the two germline ends. The entire variable domain, with the rest obtained from reference TRBV18 and TRBJ1-1, is as follows: NAGVMQNPRHLVRRRGQEARLRCSPMKGHSHVYWYRQLPEEGLKFMVYLQKENIIDESGMPKERFSAEFPKEGPSILRIQQVVRGDSAAYFCASSPPGGSRTEAFFGQGTRLTVV.

The DNA for the CDR3 is TGTGCCAGCAGCTTGGGGGGACAGGGGAAGGGAGCTTTCTTT. It encodes CASSLGGQGKGAFF. The rearrangement joins TRBV7-2 to TRBJ1-1; 10 nucleotides agree with TRBD1. V lost 3 bases to trimming and J lost 10 bases; unmatched junction nucleotides: 8. The CDR3 extends over 14 amino acids. CDR1 SGHTA and CDR2 FQGNSA come from the germline V gene.

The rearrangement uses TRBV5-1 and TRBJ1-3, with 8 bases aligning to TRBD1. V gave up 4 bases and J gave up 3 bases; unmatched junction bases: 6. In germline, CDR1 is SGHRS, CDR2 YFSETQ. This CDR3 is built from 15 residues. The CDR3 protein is CASSPGQGGGNTIYF. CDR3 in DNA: TGCGCCAGCAGCCCTGGACAGGGAGGTGGAAACACCATATATTTT.

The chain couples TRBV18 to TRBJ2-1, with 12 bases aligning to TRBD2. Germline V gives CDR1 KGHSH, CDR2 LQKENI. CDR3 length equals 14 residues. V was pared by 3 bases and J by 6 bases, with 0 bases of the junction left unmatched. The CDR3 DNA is TGTGCCAGCTCACCGGGACTAGCGGGCAATGAGCAGTTCTTC. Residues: CASSPGLAGNEQFF. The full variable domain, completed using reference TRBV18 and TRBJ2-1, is NAGVMQNPRHLVRRRGQEARLRCSPMKGHSHVYWYRQLPEEGLKFMVYLQKENIIDESGMPKERFSAEFPKEGPSILRIQQVVRGDSAAYFCASSPGLAGNEQFFGPGTRLTVL.

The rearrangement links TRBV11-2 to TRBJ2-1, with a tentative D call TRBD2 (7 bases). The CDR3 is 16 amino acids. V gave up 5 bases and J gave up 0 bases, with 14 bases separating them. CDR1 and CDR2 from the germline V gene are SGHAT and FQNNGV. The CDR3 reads CASSDNRGASYNEQFF. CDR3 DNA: TGTGCCAGCAGCGATAATCGGGGGGCCTCCTACAATGAGCAGTTCTTC.

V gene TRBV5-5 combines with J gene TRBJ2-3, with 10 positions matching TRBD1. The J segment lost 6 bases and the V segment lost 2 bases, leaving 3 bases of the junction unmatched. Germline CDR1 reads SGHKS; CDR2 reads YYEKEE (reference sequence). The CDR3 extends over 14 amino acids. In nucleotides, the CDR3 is TGTGCCAGCAGCTTACGGACAGGGGGGGATACGCAGTATTTT. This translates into CASSLRTGGDTQYF.

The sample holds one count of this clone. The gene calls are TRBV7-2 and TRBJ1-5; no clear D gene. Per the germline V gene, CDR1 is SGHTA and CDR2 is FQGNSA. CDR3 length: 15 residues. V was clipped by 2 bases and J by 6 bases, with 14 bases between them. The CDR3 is CASSLLESRSQPQHF. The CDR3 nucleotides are TGTGCCAGCAGCTTATTAGAAAGTCGGAGTCAGCCCCAGCATTTT.

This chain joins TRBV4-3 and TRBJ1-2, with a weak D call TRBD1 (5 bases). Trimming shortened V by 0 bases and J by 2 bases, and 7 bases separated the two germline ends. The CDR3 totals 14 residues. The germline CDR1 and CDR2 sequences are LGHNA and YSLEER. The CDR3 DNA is TGCGCCAGCAGCCAAGATAAGGGGAACTATGGCTACACCTTC. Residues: CASSQDKGNYGYTF.

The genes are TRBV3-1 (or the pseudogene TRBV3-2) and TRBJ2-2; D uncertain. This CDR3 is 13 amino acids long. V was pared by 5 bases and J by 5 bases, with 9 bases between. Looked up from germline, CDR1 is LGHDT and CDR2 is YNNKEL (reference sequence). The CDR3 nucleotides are TGTGCCAGCAGCATCGGAGAAACCGGGGAGCTGTTTTTT. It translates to CASSIGETGELFF.

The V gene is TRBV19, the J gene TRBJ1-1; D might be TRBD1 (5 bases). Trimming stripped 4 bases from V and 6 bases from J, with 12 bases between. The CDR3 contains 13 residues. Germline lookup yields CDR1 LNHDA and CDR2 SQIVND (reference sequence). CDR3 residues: CASSTAGLSEAFF. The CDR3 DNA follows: TGTGCCAGTAGTACCGCAGGGTTATCTGAAGCTTTCTTT.

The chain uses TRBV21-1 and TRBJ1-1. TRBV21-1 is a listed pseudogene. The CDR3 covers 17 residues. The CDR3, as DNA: TGTGCCAGCAGCAAAGGGTGTAGCGGACACCCAAACACTGAAGCTTTCTTT. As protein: CASSKGCSGHPNTEAFF.

The CDR3 sequence is CASSSLSYEQYF. The CDR3 DNA reads TGTGCCAGCAGCTCCTTATCCTACGAGCAGTACTTC. The gene calls are TRBV7-4 and TRBJ2-7; no reliable D call. Per the germline V gene, CDR1 is SGHVT and CDR2 is SQSDAQ. Deletions cut 4 bases from V and 1 base from J, with 5 bases between. This CDR3 spans 12 amino acids.

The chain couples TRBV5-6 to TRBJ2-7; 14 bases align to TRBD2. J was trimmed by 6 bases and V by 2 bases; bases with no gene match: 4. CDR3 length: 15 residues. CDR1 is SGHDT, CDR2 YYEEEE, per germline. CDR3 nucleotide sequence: TGTGCCAGCAGCTTTGGGACTAGCGGGAGATTCGAGCAGTACTTC. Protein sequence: CASSFGTSGRFEQYF.

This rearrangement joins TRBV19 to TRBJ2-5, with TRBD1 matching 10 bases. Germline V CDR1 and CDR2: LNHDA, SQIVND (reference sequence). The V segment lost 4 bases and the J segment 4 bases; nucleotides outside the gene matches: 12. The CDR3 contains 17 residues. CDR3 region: CASSKRRQGAFGETQYF. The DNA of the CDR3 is TGTGCCAGTAGTAAACGACGACAGGGGGCTTTTGGAGAGACCCAGTACTTC.